The 11 T cell receptor beta chains below all came from one sample that was sequenced in a study of molecular identifiers for immune sequencing clone quantification. MiXCR, run by TCRdb on the PCR reads, gives a single entry per CDR3 protein. The sample lists around 470,000 distinct CDR3 sequences; about a quarter were seen once. Sequenced sample: naive CD8+ T cells from blood, with Jurkat cell RNA spiked in. This sample's subset: FACS-sorted CD8+CD4-CCR7+CD45RA+ naive T cells. The receptors here all came from a human donor in good health. Some libraries in this study had Jurkat cell RNA spiked in.

V and J are TRBV6-5 and TRBJ2-2; D perhaps matches TRBD1 (6 bases). V shed 7 bases and J shed 4 bases, with 19 bases lying between them. Germline V gives CDR1 MNHEY, CDR2 SVGAGI. The CDR3 totals 16 residues. Here the CDR3 reads CASTHRAGSSTGELFF. The CDR3 nucleotides read TGTGCCAGCACCCACAGGGCAGGGAGTAGCACCGGGGAGCTGTTTTTT.

This clonotype was counted only a few times. The chain has TRBV9 and TRBJ2-1; D is perhaps TRBD2 (7 bases). Trimming took off 0 bases at V and 3 bases at J, with 13 bases between the two ends. This CDR3 comprises 16 residues. Germline V gene sequence: CDR1 SGDLS, CDR2 YYNGEE. The CDR3 protein is CASSVGGGGSYNEQFF. The DNA for the CDR3 is TGTGCCAGCAGCGTAGGCGGCGGGGGCAGCTACAATGAGCAGTTCTTC.

A few counts support this clonotype. CDR3 DNA sequence: TGTGCCAGCAGCTTAGACCAGGGTCTTAATTCACCCCTCCACTTT. As protein: CASSLDQGLNSPLHF. This sequence joins TRBV7-2 and TRBJ1-6; tentatively, D is TRBD1 (5 bases). The germline gives CDR1 SGHTA, CDR2 FQGNSA. The CDR3 length is 15 residues. V was cut by 1 base and J by 6 bases, with 10 bases left in between.

The chain employs TRBV12-3 or TRBV12-4 and TRBJ2-3, with a tentative D call TRBD1 (5 bases). This CDR3 is built from 14 residues. V gave up 1 base and J gave up 3 bases, with 8 bases separating them. CDR3 nucleotide sequence: TGTGCCAGCAGTTTAGGGACACAAACAGATACGCAGTATTTT. Translating it yields CASSLGTQTDTQYF.

Turning to this clonotype: This may come from a read error, since a much larger clone is one base off. V is TRBV10-3 and J is TRBJ2-7; D remains unclear. This CDR3 comprises 15 residues. Germline V gene lookup returns CDR1 ENHRY and CDR2 SYGVKD. CDR3 nucleotide sequence: TGTGCCATCAATGAGTCGTGGCAAGAGGCCTACGAGCAGTACTTC. This translates into CAINESWQEAYEQYF.

Concerning this clonotype: It may be a read error: a sequence one base away is much more abundant. The V gene is TRBV5-6, the J gene TRBJ1-5, with unresolved D. Germline-derived CDR1 and CDR2 are SGHDT and YYEEEE. The CDR3 is 16 amino acids. The CDR3 protein is CACSYRPQARNQPQHF. The CDR3, as DNA: TGTGCCTGCAGCTATCGACCCCAGGCGCGCAATCAGCCCCAGCATTTT.

This clonotype has a handful of counts. The gene calls are TRBV6-2 or TRBV6-3 and TRBJ2-7; D gene uncertain. CDR1 and CDR2 (germline): MNHEY, SVGEGT. Trimming removed 2 bases at V and 2 bases at J, with 10 bases between. The CDR3 has 14 residues. The CDR3 region has the DNA TGTGCCAGCAGTTACGGGCACGGAACCTACGAGCAGTACTTC. Protein product: CASSYGHGTYEQYF.

This clonotype was detected a few times. This chain uses TRBV3-1 with TRBJ2-2; 8 positions match TRBD1. The CDR3 consists of 16 residues. The germline V gene encodes CDR1 LGHDT and CDR2 YNNKEL (reference sequence). The ends lost 6 bases at V and 2 bases at J; junction bases unmatched: 8. The CDR3 region is CASSKIGQGNTGELFF. CDR3 in DNA: TGTGCCAGCAGTAAAATAGGACAGGGTAACACCGGGGAGCTGTTTTTT.

In this sample, this clonotype turned up many times. The chain uses TRBV27 and TRBJ2-5, with D unresolved. Trimming cost V 5 bases and J 3 bases, with 7 bases left between them. Germline lookup yields CDR1 MNHEY and CDR2 SMNVEV (reference sequence). The CDR3 consists of 12 residues. The CDR3 DNA reads TGTGCCAGCAGTAGTATAGAAGAGACCCAGTACTTC. Protein: CASSSIEETQYF.

Concerning this clonotype: The CDR3 end shows no conserved phenylalanine or tryptophan, and so a read error is likely. This sequence joins TRBV29-1 and TRBJ1-2, with D unresolved. CDR1 and CDR2 from the germline V gene are SQVTM and ANQGSEA. The CDR3 sequence is 15 residues long. Trimming cost V 4 bases and J 5 bases, with 20 bases left between them. Written as DNA, the CDR3 is TGCAGCGTTGCAAGTTGGGAGGCGGTAATTTATGGCTACACCATC. Translating gives CSVASWEAVIYGYTI.

CDR3 protein: CASSLTRPTNEKLFF. The CDR3 nucleotides read TGCGCCAGCAGCCTGACCCGCCCAACTAATGAAAAACTGTTTTTT. This chain uses TRBV4-1 with TRBJ1-4; D is uncertain. The CDR3 has 15 residues. Germline CDR1 and CDR2: MGHRA and YSYEKL. V lost 4 bases and J 0 bases, leaving 9 bases between the germline ends.